The present T cell receptor (beta chain) was sequenced within a study of response to subunit inactivated influenza vaccine (dated by TCRdb to 2016 to 2019). About the study as a whole: To follow how T cells responded to a trivalent subunit inactivated influenza vaccine, the researchers relied on deep quantitative profiling of the T cell receptor repertoire.

A few counts support this clonotype. The target of this receptor is not known. Qualities for individual bases were not recorded, and no much larger clone is one base off. Beyond this particular receptor, the publication reports: It was suggested by the authors that each seasonal influenza vaccination may recruit only a limited number of new T cells.

V is pared back by 4 bases and J by 4 bases, with 10 bases lying between the germline termini. The germline V gene specifies SGHRS as CDR1 and YFSETQ as CDR2. The CDR3 contains 13 residues, cysteine and phenylalanine counted. The kept DNA is CDR3 alone, 39 bases in frame from the first base. The protocol used for the library was RT-PCR. The instrument given in TCRdb is Illumina HiSeq 2500. Using fastp trimming at Q25 and MiXCR clonotype assembly, TCRdb reanalyzed the public sequencing data and kept in-frame beta chains. Rows are combined by CDR3 protein, so each entry shows the most common genes and DNA. The sample has almost 600,000 distinct CDR3 sequences on record, approximately 15% of them singletons. The ten largest clones take up 11% of the sample.

The rearrangement combines TRBV5-1 with TRBJ2-3; too little of a D gene remains to name it. This sequence was found in a man aged 45-65 years who received an inactivated influenza vaccine. Donor details come from another sample of the same person, matched by shared clones. The sample consisted of PBMCs from blood, taken less than 13 days after vaccination. The CDR3 in this case is CASSALSADTQYF. The base sequence is TGCGCCAGCAGCGCGTTGAGCGCAGATACGCAGTATTTT. Reference TRBV5-1 and TRBJ2-3 genes cover what lies past the CDR3, so the full variable domain is KAGVTQTPRYLIKTRGQQVTLSCSPISGHRSVSWYQQTPGQGLQFLFEYFSETQRNKGNFPGRFSGRQFSNSRSEMNVSTLELGDSALYLCASSALSADTQYFGPGTRLTVL.